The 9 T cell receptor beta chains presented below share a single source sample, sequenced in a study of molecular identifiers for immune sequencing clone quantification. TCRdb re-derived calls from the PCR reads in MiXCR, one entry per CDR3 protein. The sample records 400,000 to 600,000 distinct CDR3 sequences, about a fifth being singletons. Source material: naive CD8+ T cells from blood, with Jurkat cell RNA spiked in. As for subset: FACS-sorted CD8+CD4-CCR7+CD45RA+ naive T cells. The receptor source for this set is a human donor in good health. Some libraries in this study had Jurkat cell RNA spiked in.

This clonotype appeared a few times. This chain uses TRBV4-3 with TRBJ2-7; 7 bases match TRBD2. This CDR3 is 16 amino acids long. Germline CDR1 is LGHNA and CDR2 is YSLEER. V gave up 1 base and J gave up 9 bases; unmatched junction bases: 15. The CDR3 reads CASSQGDGTIGVVQYF. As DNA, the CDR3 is TGCGCCAGCAGCCAAGGAGATGGGACTATAGGAGTCGTGCAGTACTTC.

For the CDR3, the DNA is TGCGCCAGCAGCCAAGATGTGCGGGCCGGGGAGACCCAGTACTTC. This sequence encodes CASSQDVRAGETQYF. This chain uses TRBV4-1 with TRBJ2-5, with a possible D match to TRBD2 (5 bases). V dropped 0 bases and J dropped 5 bases, with 13 bases sitting between them. Germline CDR1 reads MGHRA; CDR2 reads YSYEKL. The CDR3 totals 15 residues.

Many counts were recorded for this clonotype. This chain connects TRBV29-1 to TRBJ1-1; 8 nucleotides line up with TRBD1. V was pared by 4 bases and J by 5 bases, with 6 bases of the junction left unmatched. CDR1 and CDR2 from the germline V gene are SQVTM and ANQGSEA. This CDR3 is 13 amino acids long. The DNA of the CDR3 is TGCAGCGTTGTGCAGGGGGCGCGGACTGAAGCTTTCTTT. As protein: CSVVQGARTEAFF.

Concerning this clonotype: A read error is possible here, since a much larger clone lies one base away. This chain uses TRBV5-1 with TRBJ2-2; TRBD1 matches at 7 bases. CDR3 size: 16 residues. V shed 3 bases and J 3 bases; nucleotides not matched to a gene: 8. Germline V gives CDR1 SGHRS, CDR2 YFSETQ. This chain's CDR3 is CASSSERGRYTGELFF. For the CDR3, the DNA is TGCGCCAGCAGCTCGGAAAGGGGGCGATACACCGGGGAGCTGTTTTTT.

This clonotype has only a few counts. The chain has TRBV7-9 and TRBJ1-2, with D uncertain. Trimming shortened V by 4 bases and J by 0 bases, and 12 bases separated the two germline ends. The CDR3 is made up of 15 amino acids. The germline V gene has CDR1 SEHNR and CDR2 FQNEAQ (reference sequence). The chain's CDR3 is CASSSTGSPNYGYTF. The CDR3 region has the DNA TGTGCCAGCAGCTCCACGGGCAGCCCTAACTATGGCTACACCTTC.

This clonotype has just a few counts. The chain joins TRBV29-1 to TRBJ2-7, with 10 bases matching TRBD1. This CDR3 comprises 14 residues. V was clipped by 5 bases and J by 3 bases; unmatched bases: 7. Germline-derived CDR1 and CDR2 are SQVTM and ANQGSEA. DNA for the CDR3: TGCAGCGTTCGCGGGACAGGGGAGGACTACGAGCAGTACTTC. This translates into CSVRGTGEDYEQYF.

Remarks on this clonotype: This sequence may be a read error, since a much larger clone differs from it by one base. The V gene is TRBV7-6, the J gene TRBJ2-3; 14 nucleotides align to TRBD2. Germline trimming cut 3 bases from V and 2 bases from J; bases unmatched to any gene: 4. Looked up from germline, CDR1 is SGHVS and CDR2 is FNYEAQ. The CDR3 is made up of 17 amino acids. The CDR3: CASSLGLAGVNTDTQYF. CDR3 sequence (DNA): TGTGCCAGCAGCTTGGGACTAGCGGGGGTAAACACAGATACGCAGTATTTT.

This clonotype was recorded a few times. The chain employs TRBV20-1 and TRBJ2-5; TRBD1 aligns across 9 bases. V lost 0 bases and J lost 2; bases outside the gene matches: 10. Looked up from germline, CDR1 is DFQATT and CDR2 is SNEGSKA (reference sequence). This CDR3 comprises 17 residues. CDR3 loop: CSARDLDRGTLQETQYF. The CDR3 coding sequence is TGCAGTGCTAGAGATCTAGACAGGGGGACACTACAAGAGACCCAGTACTTC.

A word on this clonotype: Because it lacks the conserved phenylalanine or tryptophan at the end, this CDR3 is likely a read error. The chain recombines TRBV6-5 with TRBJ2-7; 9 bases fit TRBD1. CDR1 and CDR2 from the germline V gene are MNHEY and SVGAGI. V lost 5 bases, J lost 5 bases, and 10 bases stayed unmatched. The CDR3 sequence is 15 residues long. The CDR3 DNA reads TGTGCCAGCAGTAGAGCCGGGACAGGGTCTGACGAGCAGTACTCC. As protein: CASSRAGTGSDEQYS.